Listed below are T cell receptor beta chains from one sample, sequenced in a study of OX40 agonist ivuxolimab in advanced cancers. Here immunoSEQ multiplex PCR was the method, and the copy in TCRdb shows in-frame clones only, minus some. Of about 88,000 clones listed, 75% to 90% are singletons. The material sequenced was CD4+ or CD8+ T cells sorted from blood, taken in a trial of the OX40 agonist ivuxolimab. The receptors come from an adult with an advanced solid tumor such as melanoma, head and neck, liver or kidney cancer. The CDR3 runs from the conserved cysteine through the conserved F or W. D genes are given only for firm matches. Not all rows give a size; the values are once, few, many and, for expanded clones, a class.

few,TRBV5-4,TRBD2,TRBJ2-3,CASSFSGTDTQYF,TGTGCCAGCAGCTTTAGCGGGACAGATACGCAGTATTTT
NA,TRBV11-3,NA,TRBJ1-1,CASSLAISEAEAFF,TGTGCCAGCAGCTTAGCAATTTCAGAGGCTGAAGCTTTCTTT
NA,TRBV2,NA,TRBJ2-1,CASRQARLSYNEQFF,TGTGCCAGCAGGCAGGCTCGATTATCGTACAATGAGCAGTTCTTC
NA,TRBV7-3,NA,TRBJ2-2,CASSLSGLTGELFF,TGTGCCAGCAGCTTAAGCGGGCTGACCGGGGAGCTGTTTTTT
NA,TRBV11-2,NA,TRBJ1-1,CASSPHSANTEAFF,TGTGCCAGCAGCCCACACTCGGCGAACACTGAAGCTTTCTTT
NA,TRBV29-1,TRBD2,TRBJ2-7,CSVEASGSSYEQYF,TGCAGCGTTGAGGCTAGCGGGAGCTCCTACGAGCAGTACTTC
NA,TRBV20-1,NA,TRBJ2-3,CSASRQGTQYF,TGCAGTGCTAGCCGGCAAGGTACGCAGTATTTT
few,TRBV7-2,NA,TRBJ2-2,CASSFLGDTGELFF,TGTGCCAGCAGCTTCCTCGGGGATACCGGGGAGCTGTTTTTT
few,TRBV5-8,NA,TRBJ1-4,CASSPGLATNEKLFF,TGTGCCAGCAGTCCCGGACTGGCAACTAATGAAAAACTGTTTTTT
NA,TRBV7-9,TRBD2,TRBJ2-1,CASSGDLAGQRGYNEQFF,TGTGCCAGCAGCGGGGATCTAGCGGGGCAACGTGGCTACAATGAGCAGTTCTTC
NA,TRBV5-1,NA,TRBJ2-2,CASSLAGAELFF,TGCGCCAGCAGCTTGGCGGGGGCGGAGCTGTTTTTT
NA,TRBV6-5,NA,TRBJ2-3,CASSYGPSEHTDTQYF,TGTGCCAGCAGTTACGGGCCTAGCGAGCACACAGATACGCAGTATTTT
NA,TRBV19,TRBD1,TRBJ1-3,CASSTGQGADTIYF,TGTGCCAGTAGTACCGGACAGGGGGCGGACACCATATATTTT
few,TRBV10-2,NA,TRBJ1-6,CASSQGWSPLHF,TGCGCCAGCAGCCAGGGCTGGTCACCCCTCCACTTT
NA,TRBV19,NA,TRBJ2-1,CASSIWYNEQFF,TGTGCCAGTAGTATTTGGTACAATGAGCAGTTCTTC
NA,TRBV5-1,TRBD1,TRBJ1-1,CASSQGVEAFF,TGCGCCAGCAGCCAGGGGGTTGAAGCTTTCTTT
NA,TRBV5-1,NA,TRBJ1-1,CASSLVRGIGGEAFF,TGCGCCAGCAGCTTGGTCCGGGGGATCGGCGGTGAAGCTTTCTTT
NA,TRBV2,NA,TRBJ1-5,CASSDRDNTQHF,TGTGCCAGCAGTGATCGGGACAACACCCAGCATTTT
NA,TRBV5-1,NA,TRBJ2-6,CASSFLTGAYSGANVLTF,TGCGCCAGCAGCTTTCTGACGGGGGCCTACTCTGGGGCCAACGTCCTGACTTTC
NA,TRBV6-1,NA,TRBJ2-3,CASLLFFPTDTQYF,TGTGCCAGTTTACTCTTCTTCCCCACAGATACGCAGTATTTT
few,TRBV10-2,TRBD1,TRBJ1-5,CASSTTGAGQPQHF,TGCGCCAGCAGTACCACAGGGGCTGGTCAGCCCCAGCATTTT
NA,TRBV7-6,NA,TRBJ1-1,CASSLGRGGTEAFF,TGTGCCAGCAGCTTAGGTAGGGGGGGGACTGAAGCTTTCTTT
NA,TRBV5-1,NA,TRBJ1-3,CASSVRSVEGSGNTIYF,TGCGCCAGCAGCGTCAGGAGCGTCGAGGGATCCGGAAACACCATATATTTT
NA,TRBV10-3,NA,TRBJ2-5,CAISEGLGVGQETQYF,TGTGCCATCAGTGAGGGTTTGGGGGTTGGGCAAGAGACCCAGTACTTC
few,TRBV10-3,NA,TRBJ2-5,CAIRAGFGADNNGETQYF,TGTGCCATCAGGGCCGGGTTCGGTGCGGATAACAACGGAGAGACCCAGTACTTC
NA,TRBV28,TRBD2,TRBJ2-7,CASSSGGSSYEQYF,TGTGCCAGCAGTAGCGGGGGTAGCTCCTACGAGCAGTACTTC
NA,TRBV6-1,NA,TRBJ1-2,CASTEARAGYGYTF,TGTGCCAGCACTGAGGCCCGGGCTGGGTATGGCTACACCTTC
NA,TRBV11-3,TRBD1,TRBJ1-1,CASSPGQQYTEAFF,TGTGCCAGCAGCCCGGGACAGCAGTACACTGAAGCTTTCTTT
NA,TRBV5-4,TRBD2,TRBJ2-3,CASSLLAGEADTQYF,TGTGCCAGCAGCCTACTAGCGGGAGAGGCGGATACGCAGTATTTT
NA,TRBV5-1,NA,TRBJ2-2,CASSLSAIRNTGELFF,TGCGCCAGCAGCTTGTCGGCTATCCGGAACACCGGGGAGCTGTTTTTT
NA,TRBV11-2,NA,TRBJ2-5,CASSQNQETQYF,TGTGCCAGCAGCCAAAACCAAGAGACCCAGTACTTC
NA,TRBV6-5,NA,TRBJ1-2,CASSYRLGGNYGYTF,TGTGCCAGCAGTTACCGGCTCGGCGGGAACTATGGCTACACCTTC
few,TRBV19,NA,TRBJ1-1,CASSITRNTEAFF,TGTGCCAGTAGTATTACACGGAACACTGAAGCTTTCTTT
NA,TRBV19,TRBD1,TRBJ1-3,CASSVTGTGSGNTIYF,TGTGCCAGTAGTGTTACCGGGACAGGGTCTGGAAACACCATATATTTT
NA,TRBV29-1,NA,TRBJ1-4,CSVAGSGGEKLFF,TGCAGCGTTGCAGGGTCGGGGGGTGAAAAACTGTTTTTT
NA,TRBV28,TRBD1,TRBJ2-2,CASSTARGQGANTGELFF,TGTGCCAGCAGCACTGCTCGGGGACAGGGGGCTAACACCGGGGAGCTGTTTTTT
NA,TRBV13,TRBD2,TRBJ2-3,CASSSRTGTSVTDTQYF,TGTGCCAGCAGCTCAAGGACCGGGACTAGCGTCACAGATACGCAGTATTTT